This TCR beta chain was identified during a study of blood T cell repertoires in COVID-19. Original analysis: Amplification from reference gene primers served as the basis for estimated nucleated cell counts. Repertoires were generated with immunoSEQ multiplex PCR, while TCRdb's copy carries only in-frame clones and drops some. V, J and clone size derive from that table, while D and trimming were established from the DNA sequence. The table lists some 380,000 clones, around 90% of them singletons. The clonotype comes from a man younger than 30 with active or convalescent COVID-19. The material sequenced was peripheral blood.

The CDR3 coding sequence is TGTGCCAGCAGCTTCGCAGGGCGGTTTGGAGCTTTCTTT. Translating gives CASSFAGRFGAFF. This chain connects TRBV7-9 to TRBJ1-1; D might be TRBD1 (5 bases). Trimming took off 3 bases at V and 10 bases at J, with 15 bases between the two ends. Germline assignment: CDR1 SEHNR and CDR2 FQNEAQ (reference sequence). This CDR3 comprises 13 residues.